This T cell receptor (beta chain) is from a study of blood T cell repertoires in COVID-19 (dated by TCRdb to 2018 to 2021). In terms of the full investigation: Samples covering the acute and convalescent phases of COVID-19 were provided by collaborators in the United States, Italy and Spain. Where available, HLA class I and class II types were taken from metadata supplied by the sample provider and were not determined by assay-based typing. The repertoires were released in a freely available public database meant as a resource for research on the immune response to SARS-CoV-2. A de-identified subject ID, COVID-19 status, age in years and sex were almost always included in the sample metadata. Subjects who had been exposed to COVID-19, were actively infected with it, or had recovered from it provided the deeply sampled blood TCRbeta repertoires that made up the dataset. The samples were drawn from the first 160 participants of the ongoing ImmuneRACE study and from 950 to 1,500 subjects provided by 6 global collaborators. The prospective study material was composed of cDNA or gDNA derived from T cells, B-cell-depleted T cells, or PBMCs. Results and caveats for the whole study, not just this receptor: Clinical and demographic metadata were provided uncurated, with the amount varying by source and participant.

Samples from volunteer blood donors who had recovered from COVID-19 were contributed by a second Seattle source. Whole blood was collected in K2EDTA tubes by collaborating institutions according to the institutions' own protocols. Collaborator samples were shipped for TCRbeta analysis as frozen whole blood, isolated PBMCs, or DNA extracted from either sample type. TCRbeta CDR3 regions were amplified from genomic DNA using the immunoSEQ Assay, a bias-controlled multiplex PCR. As for how the authors treated the data: Within the assay, amplification of reference gene primers was used to estimate how many nucleated cells each sample contained. Sequence reads were collapsed and filtered to measure the absolute abundance of every unique TCRbeta CDR3 rearrangement. Productive Simpson clonality was computed per sample as the square root of Simpson's diversity index over productive rearrangements. The table was pulled from immuneACCESS by TCRdb, which kept in-frame rearrangements only. Such tables lose some clones; where checked, under half of the loss comes from unresolved V genes, and the rest has no known cause. V and J calls and clone size are those listed in that table; D and trimming were worked out from the DNA. The table for this sample lists roughly 190,000 clones; 70% to 90% of them were counted only once. Approximately 5.6% of the sample is in the top ten clones.

As concerns this clone: No cognate antigen has been identified for it. No base quality values were provided; no much bigger clone lies one nucleotide off.

Based on the germline V gene, the CDR1 and CDR2 sequences are SGHRS and YFSETQ. From the cysteine through the phenylalanine, the CDR3 covers 17 amino acids. CDR3 DNA only is kept here, 51 bases in frame from base 1. V gives up 3 bases and J gives up 1 base, and the segment between their germline ends measures 14 bases. Specimen: peripheral blood. This TCR was sampled from a woman aged 40 to 55 who had recovered from COVID-19. The chain is assembled from TRBV5-1 and TRBJ2-6; the D gene identity is not certain. The nucleotide sequence is given as TGCGCCAGCAGCTCCCAGACCCCAGGTTCTGGGGCCAACGTCCTGACTTTC. It specifies CASSSQTPGSGANVLTF.